This T cell receptor (beta chain) was identified in a study of T-cell reconstitution after alpha-beta-depleted transplantation in children. CDR3 length equals 16 residues. The germline gives CDR1 SGHAT, CDR2 FQNNGV. V gave up 6 bases and J gave up 3 bases; unmatched junction bases: 11. During its preparation, the TCRbeta library received unique molecular identifiers. TCRdb re-called the PCR reads through MiXCR, storing one row per CDR3 protein. The sample carries nearly 350,000 distinct CDR3 sequences, about 16% recorded once. The input for sequencing was PBMCs, mostly from graft donor cells, taken 360 days after TCRalphabeta/CD19-depleted stem cell transplant. The receptor was isolated from a male patient between 2 and 15 years old who had a stem cell transplant for acute lymphoblastic leukemia, so the T cells may come from the graft donor. The chain has TRBV11-2 and TRBJ2-3, with 8 bases fitting TRBD2. The CDR3 sequence is CASSSATTSATDTQYF. The CDR3 DNA reads TGTGCCAGCAGTTCAGCCACGACTAGCGCGACAGATACGCAGTATTTT.